These 28 T cell receptor beta chains were sequenced from one sample in a study of CD8 T cells in Susac syndrome. RNA amounts of roughly 0.5 to 1 ug underwent reverse transcription with random hexamers. TCRdb itself ran the immunoSEQ multiplex PCR reads through MiXCR, one entry per CDR3 protein. The sample gives over 150,000 distinct CDR3 sequences, approximately 95% of which show up once; 0.09% to 0.1% is in the top ten. The sequenced material came from CD4+ T cells from PBMCs. These receptors were obtained from a human donor with multiple sclerosis.

The rearrangement joins TRBV6-6 to TRBJ2-7; possibly TRBD1 for D (6 bases). CDR1 is MNHNY and CDR2 is SVGAGI in the germline V gene (reference sequence). The CDR3 is 13 amino acids. Trimming took off 4 bases at V and 3 bases at J, with 10 bases between the two ends. The CDR3 DNA is TGTGCCAGCAGTTGGCAGGGGCGCTACGAGCAGTACTTC. Amino acids: CASSWQGRYEQYF.

The V call is TRBV29-1, the J call TRBJ2-3; D may be TRBD1 (5 bases). CDR3 length: 12 amino acids. From germline, CDR1 is SQVTM and CDR2 ANQGSEA. V was shortened by 2 bases and J by 3 bases, with 6 bases between the two germline ends. This chain's CDR3 is CSVEQGTDTQYF. For the CDR3, the DNA is TGCAGCGTTGAACAGGGAACAGATACGCAGTATTTT.

The genes are TRBV10-3 and TRBJ2-3; the D call may be TRBD1 or TRBD2 (5 bases each). The CDR3 sequence is 13 residues long. CDR1 ENHRY and CDR2 SYGVKD come from the germline V gene. V lost 3 bases and J 8 bases, leaving 12 bases between the germline ends. The CDR3 region is CAISELGGGTQYF. CDR3 sequence (DNA): TGTGCCATCAGTGAATTGGGTGGGGGTACGCAGTATTTT.

J is TRBJ2-2 and V is TRBV2, with D maybe TRBD1 (7 bases). Germline V gene data show CDR1 as SNHLY and CDR2 as FYNNEI. V was cut by 2 bases and J by 7 bases, with 11 bases left in between. This CDR3 is 14 amino acids long. The CDR3 loop is CASSESQGGGELFF. CDR3 bases: TGTGCCAGCAGTGAAAGTCAGGGGGGCGGGGAGCTGTTTTTT.

In this sample, this clonotype turned up once. The V gene is TRBV3-1, the J gene TRBJ2-1; TRBD2 agrees at 11 bases. This CDR3 comprises 21 residues. Germline assignment: CDR1 LGHDT and CDR2 YNNKEL (reference sequence). V lost 0 bases, J lost 2 bases, and 15 bases stayed unmatched. In nucleotides, the CDR3 is TGTGCCAGCAGCCAAGATCGGGGTAGCGGGAGGGCTTTAAGAACCTACAATGAGCAGTTCTTC. It yields the protein CASSQDRGSGRALRTYNEQFF.

The chain carries TRBV7-9 and TRBJ2-5; 7 bases line up with TRBD1. The CDR3 length is 14 residues. After removal of 8 bases from V and 3 bases from J, the junction contained 9 bases not matched to a gene. CDR1 and CDR2 (germline): SEHNR, FQNEAQ (reference sequence). CDR3 in DNA: TGTGCCAGCGGCCTCGGGACAGCGAAAGAGACCCAGTACTTC. Translation: CASGLGTAKETQYF.

The genes are TRBV4-2 and TRBJ2-7; D is ambiguous. Germline V gene lookup returns CDR1 LGHNA and CDR2 YNFKEQ. This CDR3 contains 16 residues. Deletions cut 0 bases from V and 2 bases from J, with 14 bases between. The CDR3 loop is CASSQDSSGRTYEQYF. CDR3 coding DNA: TGTGCCAGCAGCCAAGATTCGTCGGGCCGGACCTACGAGCAGTACTTC.

This chain links TRBV7-2 with TRBJ2-3; unclear D gene. Trimming pared 2 bases from V and 4 bases from J, leaving 7 bases between. From germline, CDR1 is SGHTA and CDR2 FQGNSA. This CDR3 has 13 residues. CDR3 coding DNA: TGTGCCAGCAGCTTACCGGGTCCAGATACGCAGTATTTT. This gives the protein CASSLPGPDTQYF.

Only one count was recorded for this clonotype. V is TRBV7-3 and J is TRBJ2-2; possible D gene TRBD2, 6 bases. Germline values: CDR1 SGHTA, CDR2 FQGTGA. Trimming took 7 bases from V and 4 from J, leaving 10 bases between them. The CDR3 spans 13 residues. The CDR3 bases are TGTGCCAGCAACCGGGACTCCACCGGGGAGCTGTTTTTT. Its protein product is CASNRDSTGELFF.

In this sample, this clonotype turned up once. The chain combines TRBV5-1 with TRBJ1-2; 7 bases are a match to TRBD1. Germline lookup yields CDR1 SGHRS and CDR2 YFSETQ. V dropped 3 bases and J dropped 6; count of bases not matched to a gene: 8. The CDR3 is made up of 14 amino acids. The chain's CDR3 is CASSYGTEWNGYTF. The CDR3 DNA is TGCGCCAGCAGCTACGGGACAGAATGGAATGGCTACACCTTC.

The chain recombines TRBV29-1 with TRBJ1-4; D uncertain. V dropped 4 bases and J dropped 3 bases, with 9 bases sitting between them. This CDR3 region has 13 residues. CDR1 and CDR2 (germline): SQVTM, ANQGSEA. The CDR3 loop reads CSVAWPANEKLFF. Written as DNA, the CDR3 is TGCAGCGTTGCGTGGCCTGCTAATGAAAAACTGTTTTTT.

J is TRBJ2-7 and V is TRBV5-1; D possibly corresponds to TRBD1 (6 bases). V was cut by 7 bases and J by 0 bases, with 11 bases left in between. The germline V gene has CDR1 SGHRS and CDR2 YFSETQ. The CDR3 runs to 13 residues. This CDR3 reads CASGTGSSYEQYF. The CDR3 region has the DNA TGCGCCAGCGGCACAGGGAGCTCCTACGAGCAGTACTTC.

The rearrangement uses TRBV7-9 and TRBJ1-1; 8 bases fit TRBD1. V lost 1 base, J lost 1 base, and 11 bases stayed unmatched. Looked up from germline, CDR1 is SEHNR and CDR2 is FQNEAQ (reference sequence). This CDR3 region has 18 residues. CDR3 loop: CASSLVALRQGQNTEAFF. The CDR3, as DNA: TGTGCCAGCAGCTTAGTTGCCCTGAGACAGGGGCAGAACACTGAAGCTTTCTTT. The full variable domain, with the rest looked up from reference TRBV7-9 and TRBJ1-1, is DTGVSQNPRHKITKRGQNVTFRCDPISEHNRLYWYRQTLGQGPEFLTYFQNEAQLEKSRLLSDRFSAERPKGSFSTLEIQRTEQGDSAMYLCASSLVALRQGQNTEAFFGQGTRLTVV.

The chain combines TRBV20-1 with TRBJ1-4; D is possibly TRBD1 (6 bases). The V and J ends lost 6 bases and 3 bases respectively, with 11 bases between them. The CDR3 has 13 amino acids. CDR1 and CDR2 from the germline V gene are DFQATT and SNEGSKA (reference sequence). CDR3 coding DNA: TGCAGTGCACCCGACAGGTCTAATGAAAAACTGTTTTTT. Translated, it gives CSAPDRSNEKLFF.

The chain is built from TRBV7-9 and TRBJ2-5; maybe TRBD1 (5 bases). Germline V gene data show CDR1 as SEHNR and CDR2 as FQNEAQ (reference sequence). This CDR3 spans 15 amino acids. V lost 5 bases, J lost 4 bases, and 17 bases lay in between. The CDR3, as DNA: TGTGCCAGCAGCCCACTTGGTTTGGACACAGAGACCCAGTACTTC. Protein product: CASSPLGLDTETQYF.

This chain's CDR3 is CASSERPQETQYF. The CDR3 nucleotides read TGTGCCAGCAGTGAAAGGCCTCAAGAGACCCAGTACTTC. This chain joins TRBV2 and TRBJ2-5; D not certain. V lost 2 bases, J lost 2 bases, and 6 bases lay in between. CDR1 is SNHLY, CDR2 FYNNEI, per germline. The CDR3 covers 13 residues.

V usage is TRBV2 and J usage is TRBJ2-1; 14 bases agree with TRBD2. Unmatched junction bases numbered 12, after V lost 7 bases and J lost 10 bases. Germline V gene lookup returns CDR1 SNHLY and CDR2 FYNNEI. This CDR3 contains 16 residues. CDR3 protein: CASTLGGLAGVLEQFF. The DNA of the CDR3 is TGTGCCAGCACCCTGGGGGGACTAGCGGGAGTTCTGGAGCAGTTCTTC.

V is TRBV12-5 and J is TRBJ2-4; 7 bases agree with TRBD1. The CDR3 is 16 amino acids. V trimming: 5 bases; J trimming: 0 bases; junction bases outside the gene matches: 7. In germline, CDR1 is LGHNT, CDR2 FRNRAP. The CDR3 region is CASGAAQGIAKNIQYF. CDR3 in DNA: TGTGCTAGTGGTGCCGCACAGGGGATAGCCAAAAACATTCAGTACTTC.

V usage is TRBV27 and J usage is TRBJ2-7; 8 bases align to TRBD2. The CDR3 loop spans 13 amino acids. V gave up 6 bases and J gave up 2 bases; unmatched junction bases: 3. The germline V gene has CDR1 MNHEY and CDR2 SMNVEV (reference sequence). The CDR3 here is CASRQGLAYEQYF. The CDR3 region has the DNA TGTGCCAGCAGACAGGGACTAGCCTACGAGCAGTACTTC.

V is TRBV7-3 and J is TRBJ2-1; D is undetermined. CDR1 and CDR2 from the germline V gene are SGHTA and FQGTGA. The CDR3 loop spans 14 amino acids. The ends were cut back, 5 bases at V and 5 bases at J, with 13 bases in the middle. This CDR3 reads CASSPTLGDNEQFF. CDR3 coding DNA: TGTGCCAGCAGCCCCACGCTGGGCGACAATGAGCAGTTCTTC. Together with reference TRBV7-3 and TRBJ2-1, the CDR3 gives the full variable domain: GAGVSQTPSNKVTEKGKYVELRCDPISGHTALYWYRQSLGQGPEFLIYFQGTGAADDSGLPNDRFFAVRPEGSVSTLKIQRTERGDSAVYLCASSPTLGDNEQFFGPGTRLTVL.

CDR3: CASRPMANEKLFF. CDR3 sequence (DNA): TGTGCCAGCAGGCCAATGGCTAATGAAAAACTGTTTTTT. This chain links TRBV6-2 or TRBV6-3 with TRBJ1-4; D gene uncertain. Germline V CDR1 and CDR2: MNHEY, SVGEGT. V was clipped by 6 bases and J by 3 bases, with 8 bases between them. CDR3 length: 13 residues.

The chain couples TRBV7-9 to TRBJ2-7; D uncertain. Germline CDR1 SEHNR, CDR2 FQNEAQ (reference sequence). V gave up 5 bases and J gave up 1 base, with 12 bases separating them. The CDR3 spans 14 residues. The CDR3 DNA is TGTGCCAGCAGCCCCCCGACAACTTCCTACGAGCAGTACTTC. Translation gives CASSPPTTSYEQYF. The full variable domain, rest sourced from reference TRBV7-9 and TRBJ2-7, is DTGVSQNPRHKITKRGQNVTFRCDPISEHNRLYWYRQTLGQGPEFLTYFQNEAQLEKSRLLSDRFSAERPKGSFSTLEIQRTEQGDSAMYLCASSPPTTSYEQYFGPGTRLTVT.

This chain uses TRBV15 with TRBJ2-4; 7 positions match TRBD1. The CDR3 contains 14 residues. The germline CDR1 and CDR2 sequences are LNHNV and YYDKDF (reference sequence). Trimming cost V 1 base and J 6 bases; bases outside gene matches: 3. CDR3 sequence reads: CATSRGQGPNIQYF. The CDR3 DNA is TGTGCCACCAGCAGAGGACAGGGCCCAAACATTCAGTACTTC.

The CDR3 region has the DNA TGCAGTGCCCCTACCGGGACTAAGTTAGCAGATACGCAGTATTTT. It translates to CSAPTGTKLADTQYF. The V call is TRBV20-1, the J call TRBJ2-3; TRBD2 aligns across 7 bases. Germline CDR1 reads DFQATT; CDR2 reads SNEGSKA (reference sequence). CDR3 length: 15 amino acids. The trim removed 6 bases at V and 4 bases at J, leaving 13 bases unmatched.

The count of this clonotype is one. This chain joins TRBV3-1 and TRBJ2-1; 8 nucleotides line up with TRBD2. Germline lookup yields CDR1 LGHDT and CDR2 YNNKEL (reference sequence). CDR3 length equals 17 residues. The ends lost 4 bases at V and 6 bases at J; junction bases unmatched: 14. The CDR3 DNA reads as TGTGCCAGCAGCCTACAAGGGTGGCGGGGGGCCTTCAATGAGCAGTTCTTC. It codes for CASSLQGWRGAFNEQFF.

This sequence joins TRBV30 and TRBJ2-7; D is unclear. Trimming took 5 bases from V and 0 from J, leaving 14 bases between them. The CDR3 sequence is 14 residues long. The V gene's germline CDR1 is GTSNPN and CDR2 SVGIG (reference sequence). The CDR3 here is CAWVSGQDSYEQYF. The CDR3 coding sequence is TGTGCCTGGGTCAGTGGGCAGGACTCCTACGAGCAGTACTTC. Variable domain in full (rest from reference TRBV30 and TRBJ2-7): SQTIHQWPATLVQPVGSPLSLECTVEGTSNPNLYWYRQAAGRGLQLLFYSVGIGQISSEVPQNLSASRPQDRQFILSSKKLLLSDSGFYLCAWVSGQDSYEQYFGPGTRLTVT.

The V gene is TRBV30, the J gene TRBJ2-1, with D unclear. Per the germline V gene, CDR1 is GTSNPN and CDR2 is SVGIG (reference sequence). The V end was cut by 0 bases, the J end by 8 bases, with 20 bases between. The CDR3 is 16 residues long. CDR3 nucleotide sequence: TGTGCCTGGAGTGTACGTTCAAGGATACGGAGCGATGAGCAGTTCTTC. It specifies CAWSVRSRIRSDEQFF.

The rearrangement uses TRBV12-3 or TRBV12-4 and TRBJ1-2; D is possibly TRBD1 (5 bases). Trimming took 3 bases from V and 6 from J, leaving 14 bases between them. This CDR3 comprises 14 residues. The CDR3 reads CASSFPGRRHGYTF. Written as DNA, the CDR3 is TGTGCCAGCAGTTTCCCGGGGCGCAGGCATGGCTACACCTTC.